What follows describes a single TCR beta chain. This entry is derived from a study of monozygotic twins with inflammatory bowel disease. Template switching incorporated UMIs with a 6-nucleotide sample barcode. Reprocessing the 5' RACE reads, TCRdb reports a single entry for every CDR3 protein and omits DNA. In all, the sample yields roughly 330,000 distinct CDR3 sequences. Germline loops: CDR1 SGHRS, CDR2 YFSETQ. CDR3 length: 14 residues. The rearrangement uses TRBV5-1 and TRBJ2-3. This TCR was recovered from a human donor with ulcerative colitis or Crohn's disease, or a healthy co-twin of an affected twin (not recorded which). Material for sequencing was blood. CDR3 in amino acids: CASSLGQIRDTQYF.